This T cell receptor beta chain was identified during a study of OX40 agonist ivuxolimab in advanced cancers. Study-wide context: The patients' treatment was ivuxolimab, an agonistic anti-OX40 (CD134) antibody.

Only in-frame clones appear in the TCRdb table, and some are missing; sequencing was by immunoSEQ multiplex PCR. The data show approximately 17,000 clones, around 80% seen once. J gave up 5 bases and V 4 bases, and 6 bases lay outside the gene matches. The CDR3 consists of 15 residues. From germline, CDR1 is SGHNT and CDR2 YYREEE (reference sequence). The rearrangement uses TRBV5-4 and TRBJ2-7, with 13 bases identical to TRBD2. This TCR came from an adult with an advanced solid tumor such as melanoma, head and neck, liver or kidney cancer. The starting material was CD4+ or CD8+ T cells sorted from blood, obtained in a trial of the OX40 agonist ivuxolimab. The CDR3 DNA follows: TGTGCCAGCAGCCAAACTAGCGGGAGGGCCCACGAGCAGTACTTC. Translation: CASSQTSGRAHEQYF.